This T cell receptor (beta chain) is from a study of radiation and T cells in renal cell carcinoma. Study at large: Nephrectomy followed 15 Gy stereotactic body radiation by 4 weeks.

Time point specified: baseline pretreatment blood. Indicated treatment: 15 Gy SBRT to primary tumor, nephrectomy 4 weeks later. Radiation-treated patients gave blood at baseline, week 2 and week 4. Clear cell pathology was present in this patient's renal cell carcinoma. The CDR3 is 19 amino acids. The ends lost 4 bases at V and 0 bases at J; junction bases unmatched: 13. Germline V gene sequence: CDR1 SGHRS, CDR2 YFSETQ. Produced via immunoSEQ multiplex PCR; TCRdb's table is partial and in-frame only. The data contain about 49,000 clones, approximately 83% of them singletons. General study findings and limits: Without pretreatment biopsies, baseline tumor clonotype presence was undetermined.

Notes on this clone: The target antigen is unknown.

The rearrangement uses TRBV5-1 and TRBJ1-5; 10 bases are a match to TRBD1. The source material was blood, sampled from a patient whose treatment included radiotherapy and nephrectomy. The TCR comes from a woman in her 70s with renal cell carcinoma. In nucleotides, the CDR3 is TGCGCCAGCAGCGTCTGGACCGGGACAGGGGTTGGTAGCAATCAGCCCCAGCATTTT. Protein product: CASSVWTGTGVGSNQPQHF. Full variable domain (missing parts from reference TRBV5-1 and TRBJ1-5): KAGVTQTPRYLIKTRGQQVTLSCSPISGHRSVSWYQQTPGQGLQFLFEYFSETQRNKGNFPGRFSGRQFSNSRSEMNVSTLELGDSALYLCASSVWTGTGVGSNQPQHFGDGTRLSIL.